Shown below are 7 T cell receptor beta chains from a single sample sequenced in a study of circulating and synovial CD4+ cells in juvenile arthritis (dated by TCRdb to the mid-2010s). Libraries were constructed by the immunoSEQ multiplex PCR assay. In TCRdb, the immuneACCESS table is reduced to in-frame sequences with V and J assigned. These tables do not hold every clone; where another copy was compared, an unresolved V gene accounts for under half, and the others remain unexplained. The sample table contains approximately 36,000 clones; only one count was recorded for approximately 94% of them. The ten biggest clones cover approximately 0.7% of the sample. Sequenced material: CD4+ T cells from blood. These receptors were obtained from a human donor with juvenile idiopathic arthritis.

The chain recombines TRBV2 with TRBJ1-3; D uncertain. Trimming pared 7 bases from V and 3 bases from J, leaving 10 bases between. The CDR3 extends over 13 amino acids. CDR1 and CDR2 (germline): SNHLY, FYNNEI. CDR3 DNA sequence: TGTGCCAGCATGGGAGCGGGTGGAAACACCATATATTTT. Translated: CASMGAGGNTIYF.

The J gene is TRBJ2-2, the V gene TRBV5-1, with 9 bases lining up with TRBD1. CDR3 size: 16 residues. CDR1 and CDR2 (germline): SGHRS, YFSETQ. The ends lost 3 bases at V and 3 bases at J; junction bases unmatched: 6. The CDR3 protein is CASSSRDRVDTGELFF. In nucleotides, the CDR3 is TGCGCCAGCAGCTCCCGGGACAGGGTTGACACCGGGGAGCTGTTTTTT.

The V and J genes are TRBV12-5 and TRBJ2-7; TRBD1 matches 7 bases. This CDR3 spans 17 amino acids. V was pared by 2 bases and J by 4 bases, with 14 bases of the junction left unmatched. CDR1 LGHNT and CDR2 FRNRAP come from the germline V gene. This chain's CDR3 is CASGLNHWTGERYEQYF. In DNA form, the CDR3 reads TGTGCTAGTGGTTTGAACCACTGGACAGGAGAAAGGTACGAGCAGTACTTC.

The chain couples TRBV5-4 to TRBJ2-7; 8 bases map to TRBD1. The CDR3 spans 14 residues. Germline CDR1 SGHNT, CDR2 YYREEE (reference sequence). Trimming at V came to 0 bases and at J to 5 bases, leaving 4 bases not matched to a gene. Here the CDR3 DNA reads TGTGCCAGCAGCTTGGCAGGGGGCTTGGACGAGCAGTACTTC. Protein sequence: CASSLAGGLDEQYF. Supplemented by reference TRBV5-4 and TRBJ2-7, the full variable domain reads ETGVTQSPTHLIKTRGQQVTLRCSSQSGHNTVSWYQQALGQGPQFIFQYYREEENGRGNFPPRFSGLQFPNYSSELNVNALELDDSALYLCASSLAGGLDEQYFGPGTRLTVT.

The chain employs TRBV15 and TRBJ1-2; a weak D match, TRBD1 (6 bases). V lost 0 bases and J 6 bases, leaving 8 bases between the germline ends. Germline V gives CDR1 LNHNV, CDR2 YYDKDF (reference sequence). The CDR3 is made up of 13 amino acids. The CDR3 is CATSREGADGYTF. The CDR3 DNA sequence: TGTGCCACCAGCAGAGAGGGGGCAGATGGCTACACCTTC.

The chain carries TRBV5-4 and TRBJ1-3, with D maybe TRBD1 (6 bases). The V and J ends lost 3 bases and 2 bases respectively, with 12 bases between them. Germline CDR1 and CDR2: SGHNT and YYREEE (reference sequence). This CDR3 contains 15 residues. The CDR3 DNA is TGTGCCAGCAGCTCGCAGGCAGGGGCTGGAAACACCATATATTTT. Amino acid sequence: CASSSQAGAGNTIYF.

The genes are TRBV18 and TRBJ2-7; TRBD1 agrees at 7 bases. The V gene's germline CDR1 is KGHSH and CDR2 LQKENI. The CDR3 runs to 16 residues. V lost 3 bases, J lost 6 bases, and 14 bases stayed unmatched. CDR3 DNA: TGTGCCAGCTCACCCCTTCTCTTGACAGGGTTCAGCGAGCAGTACTTC. Translated, it gives CASSPLLLTGFSEQYF.